These 21 T cell receptor beta chains originate from one sample sequenced in a study of cytomegalovirus exposure and HLA in healthy donors. A multiplex PCR was run with 60 Vbeta primers and 13 Jbeta primers. The repertoire was sequenced with immunoSEQ multiplex PCR; TCRdb's copy has only in-frame clones and lacks some. The sample holds roughly 80,000 clones, approximately 60% seen once. The sample consisted of PBMCs. These receptors all stem from a male donor in good health and CMV-seropositive.

The V and J genes are TRBV28 and TRBJ2-7; 8 bases align to TRBD1. V lost 6 bases and J lost 2; bases outside the gene matches: 6. The CDR3 is made up of 14 amino acids. Germline loops: CDR1 MDHEN, CDR2 SYDVKM. DNA for the CDR3: TGTGCCAGCAGGGACGCAGGGGGCCCCTACGAGCAGTACTTC. Encoded protein: CASRDAGGPYEQYF.

V and J are TRBV7-9 and TRBJ1-5, with D perhaps matching TRBD1 (6 bases). There are 13 residues in the CDR3. The V end lost 6 bases, the J end lost 5 bases, and 11 bases lay between the germline ends. The germline V gene encodes CDR1 SEHNR and CDR2 FQNEAQ (reference sequence). The CDR3 DNA reads TGTGCCAGCAGGCTTGCAGGGGATCAGCCCCAGCATTTT. Translation gives CASRLAGDQPQHF.

This rearrangement joins TRBV15 to TRBJ1-6; a possible D gene is TRBD1 (5 bases). Trimming removed 0 bases from V and 10 bases from J, with 13 bases in between. The CDR3 spans 15 residues. Germline V lookup: CDR1 LNHNV, CDR2 YYDKDF (reference sequence). The CDR3 spells CATSRDRTGGSPLHF. The CDR3, as DNA: TGTGCCACCAGCAGAGATCGGACGGGGGGATCACCCCTCCACTTT. The full variable domain, rest sourced from reference TRBV15 and TRBJ1-6, is DAMVIQNPRYQVTQFGKPVTLSCSQTLNHNVMYWYQQKSSQAPKLLFHYYDKDFNNEADTPDNFQSRRPNTSFCFLDIRSPGLGDTAMYLCATSRDRTGGSPLHFGNGTRLTVT.

The genes are TRBV6-5 and TRBJ1-2; D unclear. Germline CDR1 reads MNHEY; CDR2 reads SVGAGI. Trimming left V 8 bases short and J 5 bases short, with 12 bases between. The CDR3 runs to 12 residues. DNA of the CDR3: TGTGCCAGCCGGGGTAGCGGGTATGGCTACACCTTC. It codes for CASRGSGYGYTF.

The chain employs TRBV30 and TRBJ2-1; 13 bases fit TRBD2. Germline assignment: CDR1 GTSNPN and CDR2 SVGIG (reference sequence). The J segment lost 4 bases and the V segment lost 4 bases, leaving 4 bases of the junction unmatched. The CDR3 runs 15 residues. The CDR3 here is CAWKTSGRIYNEQFF. CDR3 DNA sequence: TGTGCCTGGAAGACTAGCGGGAGGATTTACAATGAGCAGTTCTTC.

This chain joins TRBV5-4 and TRBJ1-2; 8 bases map to TRBD1. CDR1 and CDR2 from the germline V gene are SGHNT and YYREEE (reference sequence). This CDR3 is built from 14 residues. J gave up 4 bases and V 2 bases, and 4 bases lay outside the gene matches. CDR3 coding DNA: TGTGCCAGCAGCTTCGAACAGGGGGTCTATGGCTACACCTTC. The encoded protein is CASSFEQGVYGYTF.

V gene TRBV9 combines with J gene TRBJ1-6; D is ambiguous. CDR3 size: 12 residues. V was clipped by 3 bases and J by 6 bases, with 4 bases between them. CDR1 SGDLS and CDR2 YYNGEE come from the germline V gene. CDR3 protein: CASSAGNSPLHF. In DNA form, the CDR3 reads TGTGCCAGCAGCGCCGGTAATTCACCCCTCCACTTT.

The chain links TRBV6-5 to TRBJ1-3, with D tentatively TRBD1 (5 bases). Germline values: CDR1 MNHEY, CDR2 SVGAGI. V was cut by 2 bases and J by 0 bases, with 8 bases left in between. The CDR3 contains 15 residues. DNA of the CDR3: TGTGCCAGCAGTTACGGGGGGGTCTCTGGAAACACCATATATTTT. This codes for CASSYGGVSGNTIYF.

The rearrangement uses TRBV7-9 and TRBJ2-1; 10 bases are shared with TRBD2. CDR1 and CDR2 from the germline V gene are SEHNR and FQNEAQ (reference sequence). The V gene end was trimmed by 6 bases and the J gene end by 3 bases; junction bases not matched to a gene: 5. There are 15 residues in the CDR3. CDR3 region: CASRLASGGYNEQFF. The DNA of the CDR3 is TGTGCCAGCAGGCTGGCTAGCGGGGGCTACAATGAGCAGTTCTTC.

The chain carries TRBV5-4 and TRBJ1-1; TRBD1 is a possible D gene (6 bases). This CDR3 is 12 amino acids long. Germline values: CDR1 SGHNT, CDR2 YYREEE (reference sequence). The V end was cut by 5 bases, the J end by 6 bases, with 11 bases between. In DNA form, the CDR3 reads TGTGCCAGCAGTGAGACAGGTCCTGAAGCTTTCTTT. The encoded protein is CASSETGPEAFF.

This rearrangement joins TRBV18 to TRBJ2-3; D remains ambiguous. The CDR3 has 15 amino acids. In germline, CDR1 is KGHSH, CDR2 LQKENI. V was trimmed by 1 base and J by 2 bases, leaving 10 bases between them. The chain's CDR3 is CASSPRRSATDTQYF. The CDR3 coding sequence is TGTGCCAGCTCACCACGCAGGTCAGCCACAGATACGCAGTATTTT.

This chain joins TRBV23-1 and TRBJ1-1, with 8 positions matching TRBD1. TRBV23-1 is filed as an ORF, its function uncertain. This CDR3 has 14 amino acids. V lost 4 bases to trimming and J lost 4 bases; unmatched junction nucleotides: 5. CDR3 bases: TGCGCCAGCAGTCGGACAGGGAAACTCACTGAAGCTTTCTTT. It yields the protein CASSRTGKLTEAFF.

This chain uses TRBV5-6 with TRBJ2-3, with 9 bases matching TRBD2. V dropped 6 bases and J dropped 3; count of bases not matched to a gene: 11. This CDR3 is 16 amino acids long. In germline, CDR1 is SGHDT, CDR2 YYEEEE. The CDR3 is CASIPYGGRGTDTQYF. The CDR3 nucleotides are TGTGCCAGCATCCCGTACGGCGGGAGGGGAACAGATACGCAGTATTTT. Filled out from reference TRBV5-6 and TRBJ2-3, the complete variable domain reads DAGVTQSPTHLIKTRGQQVTLRCSPKSGHDTVSWYQQALGQGPQFIFQYYEEEERQRGNFPDRFSGHQFPNYSSELNVNALLLGDSALYLCASIPYGGRGTDTQYFGPGTRLTVL.

The rearrangement links TRBV19 to TRBJ1-4, with TRBD1 as a possible D gene (5 bases). This CDR3 has 14 amino acids. Per germline, CDR1 LNHDA and CDR2 SQIVND (reference sequence). Trimming pared 3 bases from V and 4 bases from J, leaving 9 bases between. CDR3 residues: CASSMGQFNEKLFF. The CDR3 region has the DNA TGTGCCAGTAGTATGGGGCAGTTTAATGAAAAACTGTTTTTT.

In this sample, this clone turned up a few times. V usage is TRBV15 and J usage is TRBJ2-6, with D perhaps TRBD2 (6 bases). The CDR3 has 16 residues. Germline loops: CDR1 LNHNV, CDR2 YYDKDF (reference sequence). Deletions cut 3 bases from V and 2 bases from J, with 11 bases between. In nucleotides, the CDR3 is TGTGCCACCAGCAGGGACGGCGGGGCTGGGGCCAACGTCCTGACTTTC. It translates to CATSRDGGAGANVLTF.

The chain uses TRBV11-2 and TRBJ2-2; possible D gene TRBD2, 7 bases. The CDR3 totals 15 residues. CDR1 SGHAT and CDR2 FQNNGV come from the germline V gene. V was shortened by 7 bases and J by 7 bases, with 19 bases between the two germline ends. CDR3 sequence reads: CASMRGGAVNGELFF. The CDR3, as DNA: TGTGCCAGCATGAGAGGGGGGGCCGTAAACGGGGAGCTGTTTTTT.

The CDR3 spells CASRRDRPSTDTQYF. The CDR3, as DNA: TGTGCCAGCAGACGGGACAGACCTAGCACAGATACGCAGTATTTT. The chain has TRBV6-5 and TRBJ2-3, with 7 bases fitting TRBD1. After removal of 6 bases from V and 0 bases from J, the junction contained 6 bases not matched to a gene. Per germline, CDR1 MNHEY and CDR2 SVGAGI. CDR3 length equals 15 residues.

The gene calls are TRBV5-1 and TRBJ2-5, with TRBD1 matching 9 bases. Per germline, CDR1 SGHRS and CDR2 YFSETQ. The CDR3 sequence is 16 residues long. J was trimmed by 1 base and V by 4 bases; bases with no gene match: 8. CDR3 loop: CASSRYPGQGQETQYF. The CDR3 DNA sequence: TGCGCCAGCAGCCGATATCCGGGACAGGGCCAAGAGACCCAGTACTTC.

This clone was seen a handful of times. The chain uses TRBV7-5 and TRBJ1-6; the table's D call, TRBD1, was not checked against the DNA. TRBV7-5 is listed as a pseudogene. The CDR3 sequence is 18 residues long. The DNA of the CDR3 is TGTGTCAGAAGCCCTCCTGACATCAGGACAGGGGGTGAGTCACCCCTCCACTTT. Its protein product is CVRSPPDIRTGGESPLHF.

This rearrangement joins TRBV29-1 to TRBJ2-7; TRBD2 matches at 8 bases. The V segment lost 7 bases and the J segment 3 bases; nucleotides outside the gene matches: 11. This CDR3 region has 14 residues. From germline, CDR1 is SQVTM and CDR2 ANQGSEA. For the CDR3, the DNA is TGCAGCGCCCGCGGCAGCGGGAGTGGCTACGAGCAGTACTTC. This gives the protein CSARGSGSGYEQYF.

This chain links TRBV7-6 with TRBJ1-1; D remains unclear. The germline CDR1 and CDR2 sequences are SGHVS and FNYEAQ. Between the trimmed V and J ends, which lost 0 bases and 5 bases, there was a span of 7 bases. This CDR3 comprises 13 residues. CDR3 sequence: CASSLARWTEAFF. The CDR3 nucleotides read TGTGCCAGCAGCTTAGCGCGTTGGACTGAAGCTTTCTTT.